Included here is one T cell receptor beta chain sequence, with context. This specimen comes from a study of type 1 regulatory T cells. Across the whole study: T-allo10 is a Tr1-enriched, alloantigen-specific CD4 T cell product made in vitro.

Trimming took off 5 bases at V and 4 bases at J, with 12 bases between the two ends. Looked up from germline, CDR1 is MNHNY and CDR2 is SVGAGI (reference sequence). CDR3 size: 13 residues. TCRdb re-called the reads with MiXCR, one entry per CDR3 protein. The data show approximately 90,000 distinct CDR3 sequences, around 30% seen once. V gene TRBV6-6 combines with J gene TRBJ2-7; perhaps TRBD2 as D (7 bases). The TCR comes from a human donor in good health. The sequencing input was CD4+ T cells, either the whole sample or a sorted fraction (not recorded which). The CDR3 DNA reads as TGTGCCAGCAGTGACGGGGGGCTGTACGAGCAGTACTTC. It is translated as CASSDGGLYEQYF.